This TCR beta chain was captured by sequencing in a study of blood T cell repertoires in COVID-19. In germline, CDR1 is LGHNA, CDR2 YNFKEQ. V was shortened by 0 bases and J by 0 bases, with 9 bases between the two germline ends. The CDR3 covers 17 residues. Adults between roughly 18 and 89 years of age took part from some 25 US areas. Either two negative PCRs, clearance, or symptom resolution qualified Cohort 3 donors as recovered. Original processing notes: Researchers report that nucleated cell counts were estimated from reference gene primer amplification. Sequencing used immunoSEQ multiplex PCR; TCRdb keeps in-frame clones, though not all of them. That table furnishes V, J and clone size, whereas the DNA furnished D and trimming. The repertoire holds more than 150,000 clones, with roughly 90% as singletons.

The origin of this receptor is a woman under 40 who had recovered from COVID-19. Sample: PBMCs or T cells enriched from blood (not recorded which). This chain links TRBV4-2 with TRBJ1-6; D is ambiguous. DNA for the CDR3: TGTGCCAGCAGCCAAGATTATAGGAGCTCCTATAATTCACCCCTCCACTTT. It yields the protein CASSQDYRSSYNSPLHF.